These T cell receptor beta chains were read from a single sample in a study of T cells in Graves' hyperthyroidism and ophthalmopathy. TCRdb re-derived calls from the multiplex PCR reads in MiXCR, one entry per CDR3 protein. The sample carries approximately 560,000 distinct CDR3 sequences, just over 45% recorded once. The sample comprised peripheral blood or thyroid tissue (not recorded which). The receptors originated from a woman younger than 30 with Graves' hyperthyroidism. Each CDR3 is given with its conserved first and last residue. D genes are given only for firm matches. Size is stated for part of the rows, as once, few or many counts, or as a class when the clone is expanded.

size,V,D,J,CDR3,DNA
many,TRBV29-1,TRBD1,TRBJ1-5,CSVEQGGQPQHF,TGCAGCGTTGAACAGGGGGGGCAGCCCCAGCATTTT
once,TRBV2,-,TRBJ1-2,CARAGYTF,TGTGCCAGGGCCGGCTACACCTTC
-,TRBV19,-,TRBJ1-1,CASSGSGTEAFF,TGTGCCAGTAGCGGTAGCGGCACTGAAGCTTTCTTT
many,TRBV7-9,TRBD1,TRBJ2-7,CASSLTGGYEQYF,TGTGCCAGCAGCTTAACAGGGGGCTACGAGCAGTACTTC
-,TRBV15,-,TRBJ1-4,CATRWDYRDNEKLFF,TGTGCCACCAGATGGGACTATCGGGATAATGAAAAACTGTTTTTT
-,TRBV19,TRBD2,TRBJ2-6,CASSIGGGPGANALTF,TGTGCCAGTAGTATAGGGGGGGGACCTGGGGCCAACGCCCTGACTTTC
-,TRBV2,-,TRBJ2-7,CASSKGGDEQYF,TGTGCCAGCAGTAAAGGGGGGGACGAGCAGTACTTC
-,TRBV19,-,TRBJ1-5,CASSITARGHQPQHF,TGTGCCAGTAGTATCACGGCCAGGGGCCATCAGCCCCAGCATTTT
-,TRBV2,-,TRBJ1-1,CASSTSLANTEAFF,TGTGCCAGCAGCACCTCATTAGCGAACACTGAAGCTTTCTTT
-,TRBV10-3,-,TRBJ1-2,CAISEGADGYTF,TGTGCCATCAGTGAGGGGGCGGATGGCTACACCTTC
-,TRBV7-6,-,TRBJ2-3,CASSPYATDTQYF,TGTGCCAGCAGCCCATATGCCACAGATACGCAGTATTTT
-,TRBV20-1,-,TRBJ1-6,CSARDSVTGGNSPLHF,TGCAGTGCTAGAGATTCCGTCACCGGGGGCAATTCACCCCTCCACTTT
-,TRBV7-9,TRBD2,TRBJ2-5,CAWRTSGQETQYF,TGTGCCTGGAGGACTAGCGGCCAAGAGACCCAGTACTTC
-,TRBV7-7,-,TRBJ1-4,CASSLGQGVNEKLFF,TGTGCTAGCAGCTTGGGTCAGGGAGTTAATGAAAAACTGTTTTTT
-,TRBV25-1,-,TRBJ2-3,CASSPTTGETQYF,TGTGCCAGCAGCCCAACGACAGGCGAAACGCAGTATTTT
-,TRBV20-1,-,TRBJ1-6,CSAWDTYSYNSPLHF,TGCAGTGCCTGGGACACCTATTCCTATAATTCACCCCTCCACTTT
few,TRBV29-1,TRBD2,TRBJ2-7,CSVASGSYEQYF,TGCAGCGTGGCTAGCGGGAGCTACGAGCAGTACTTC
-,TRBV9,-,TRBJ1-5,CASSVAGSGQPQHF,TGTGCCAGCAGCGTAGCGGGTTCGGGGCAGCCCCAGCATTTT
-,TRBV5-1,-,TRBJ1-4,CASSLADATNEKLFF,TGCGCCAGCAGCTTGGCAGATGCAACTAATGAAAAACTGTTTTTT
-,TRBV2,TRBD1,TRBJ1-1,CASRRTGGTEAFF,TGTGCCAGCAGGCGGACAGGGGGCACTGAAGCTTTCTTT
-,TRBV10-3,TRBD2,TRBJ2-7,CAISSSGSSSYGQYF,TGTGCCATCAGTTCTAGCGGGAGTTCGTCCTACGGGCAGTACTTC
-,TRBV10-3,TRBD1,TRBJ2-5,CAISVLSGTEETQYF,TGTGCCATCAGTGTGCTATCCGGGACAGAAGAGACCCAGTACTTC
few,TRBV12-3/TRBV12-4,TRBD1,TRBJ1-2,CASSFSTGSYGYTF,TGTGCCAGCAGTTTTTCGACAGGGAGCTATGGCTACACCTTC
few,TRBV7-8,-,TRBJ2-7,CASSQPGRGTYEQYF,TGTGCCAGCAGCCAACCGGGACGGGGAACCTACGAGCAGTACTTC
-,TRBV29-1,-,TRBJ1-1,CSYDAWDTEAFF,TGCAGCTATGACGCGTGGGACACTGAAGCTTTCTTT
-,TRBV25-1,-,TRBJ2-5,CASSEYGGGETQYF,TGTGCCAGCAGTGAATATGGGGGCGGCGAGACCCAGTACTTC
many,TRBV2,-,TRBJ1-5,CASSVDGSNQPQHF,TGTGCCAGCAGTGTAGACGGTAGCAATCAGCCCCAGCATTTT
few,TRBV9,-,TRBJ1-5,CASSVGAGEYQPQHF,TGTGCCAGCAGCGTAGGGGCAGGGGAGTATCAGCCCCAGCATTTT
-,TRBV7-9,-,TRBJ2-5,CANSFQGGETQYF,TGTGCCAACAGCTTCCAGGGAGGCGAGACCCAGTACTTC
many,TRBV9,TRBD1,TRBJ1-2,CASSTGQGTYGYTF,TGTGCCAGCAGCACAGGACAGGGAACCTATGGCTACACCTTC
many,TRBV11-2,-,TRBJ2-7,CASSHIYEQYF,TGTGCCAGCAGCCACATTTATGAGCAGTACTTC
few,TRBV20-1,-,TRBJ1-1,CSARDMGRLAFF,TGCAGTGCTAGAGATATGGGGCGTTTGGCTTTCTTT
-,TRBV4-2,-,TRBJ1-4,CASSQDVAANEKLFF,TGTGCCAGCAGCCAAGACGTAGCGGCTAATGAAAAACTGTTTTTT
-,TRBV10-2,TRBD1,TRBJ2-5,CASSDRTGGQETQYF,TGCGCCAGCAGTGATAGGACAGGGGGCCAAGAGACCCAGTACTTC
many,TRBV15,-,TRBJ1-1,CATSINQREAFF,TGTGCCACCAGCATAAATCAACGTGAAGCTTTCTTT
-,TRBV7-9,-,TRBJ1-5,CASSFVGPGIQPQHF,TGTGCCAGCAGCTTCGTCGGCCCAGGGATTCAGCCCCAGCATTTT
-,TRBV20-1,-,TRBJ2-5,CSAPPRGRETQYF,TGCAGTGCTCCTCCCAGAGGGCGAGAGACCCAGTACTTC
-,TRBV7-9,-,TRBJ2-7,CASSPSTGPTYEQYF,TGTGCCAGCAGCCCTTCGACAGGACCTACCTACGAGCAGTACTTC
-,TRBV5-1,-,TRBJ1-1,CASRTQGSNTEAFF,TGCGCCAGCAGAACGCAGGGGTCCAACACTGAAGCTTTCTTT
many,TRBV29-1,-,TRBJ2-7,CSVDRREGSYEQYF,TGCAGCGTTGATCGTAGGGAAGGATCCTACGAGCAGTACTTC
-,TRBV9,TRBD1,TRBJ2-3,CASSVGTGADTQYF,TGTGCCAGCAGCGTAGGGACAGGGGCAGATACGCAGTATTTT
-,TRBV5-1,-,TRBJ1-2,CASSLAGYGCTF,TGCGCCAGCAGCTTGGCAGGCTATGGCTGCACCTTC
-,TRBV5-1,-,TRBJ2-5,CACSLLEETQYF,TGTGCCTGCAGCCTCCTTGAAGAGACCCAGTACTTC
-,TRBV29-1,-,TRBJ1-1,CSVSGGGTLF,TGCAGCGTTAGTGGTGGCGGGACACTCTTT
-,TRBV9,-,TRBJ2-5,CASSVETAQETQYF,TGTGCCAGCAGCGTAGAAACAGCGCAAGAGACCCAGTACTTC